Below are 9 T cell receptor beta chains sequenced from a single sample in a study of cytomegalovirus exposure and HLA in healthy donors (dated by TCRdb to 2016 to 2017). Library preparation was by the immunoSEQ multiplex PCR assay. For the multiplex PCR, a mixture combining 60 forward primers for TCR Vbeta segments and 13 reverse primers for TCR Jbeta segments was used. Drawn from immuneACCESS, this table holds only the in-frame rearrangements with V and J called that TCRdb kept. Clones are partly lost; checked studies trace under half to an unresolved V gene and leave the rest unexplained. In this sample the table shows 250,000 to 350,000 clones, about nine tenths of which occur a single time. Clones ranked in the top ten supply less than 4.5% of the sample. Sequenced input: PBMCs. These TCRs come from a middle-aged man in good health and CMV-seropositive.

The J gene is TRBJ1-1, the V gene TRBV29-1; D gene ambiguous. The V end was cut by 2 bases, the J end by 2 bases, with 9 bases between. The CDR3 runs to 13 residues. From germline, CDR1 is SQVTM and CDR2 ANQGSEA. The CDR3 loop reads CSVENPDNTEAFF. CDR3 sequence (DNA): TGCAGCGTTGAAAATCCAGATAACACTGAAGCTTTCTTT.

This clone was counted between two and nine times. The V and J genes are TRBV27 and TRBJ2-7, with D unresolved. Trimming removed 6 bases from V and 0 bases from J, with 12 bases in between. Germline CDR1 is MNHEY and CDR2 is SMNVEV (reference sequence). CDR3 length: 14 residues. The CDR3 DNA reads as TGTGCCAGCAGACGCCAGGCGAGCTCCTACGAGCAGTACTTC. Protein product: CASRRQASSYEQYF.

The chain couples TRBV2 to TRBJ2-7; TRBD2 agrees at 14 bases. CDR1 is SNHLY, CDR2 FYNNEI, per germline. The CDR3 contains 16 residues. With 8 bases clipped from V and 6 bases from J, the junction kept 12 bases outside the gene matches. The CDR3 protein is CASGPGLAGELGEQYF. The CDR3 bases are TGTGCCAGCGGGCCGGGACTAGCGGGAGAATTAGGCGAGCAGTACTTC.

The sample holds one count of this clone. DNA for the CDR3: TGCGCCAGCAGCCAAGATCAGGGGATAAACTCCTACGAGCAGTACTTC. Amino acids: CASSQDQGINSYEQYF. This chain connects TRBV4-3 to TRBJ2-7; D might be TRBD1 (6 bases). Germline CDR1 and CDR2: LGHNA and YSLEER. The CDR3 covers 16 residues. Trimming took off 0 bases at V and 0 bases at J, with 12 bases between the two ends.

The chain has TRBV2 and TRBJ2-5; 8 bases align to TRBD1. The germline V gene has CDR1 SNHLY and CDR2 FYNNEI. The V and J ends lost 5 bases and 4 bases, in that order; junction bases with no gene match: 6. CDR3 length: 14 amino acids. Written as DNA, the CDR3 is TGTGCCAGCAGTTTATCAGGGGGCGTAGAGACCCAGTACTTC. Translation: CASSLSGGVETQYF.

This rearrangement joins TRBV2 to TRBJ2-7, with D perhaps TRBD1 (6 bases). Germline CDR1 is SNHLY and CDR2 is FYNNEI. Trimming took off 7 bases at V and 5 bases at J, with 12 bases between the two ends. The CDR3 runs 12 residues. In DNA, the CDR3 is TGTGCCAGCACGGGGTACAGGGACGAGCAGTACTTC. This gives the protein CASTGYRDEQYF.

This rearrangement joins TRBV11-3 to TRBJ2-2; TRBD1 is a possible D gene (5 bases). CDR3 size: 15 residues. CDR1 SGHNT and CDR2 YENEEA come from the germline V gene. Trimming took 4 bases from V and 6 from J, leaving 15 bases between them. CDR3 DNA sequence: TGTGCCAGCAGCTCCCCCCTGGGCAGGGCCGGGGAGCTGTTTTTT. It is translated as CASSSPLGRAGELFF.

This chain links TRBV30 with TRBJ2-7; 9 positions agree with TRBD2. CDR3 length equals 12 residues. J lost 6 bases, V lost 7 bases, and 7 bases had no gene match. The germline gives CDR1 GTSNPN, CDR2 SVGIG (reference sequence). CDR3 nucleotide sequence: TGTGCCTCACAACAGGGACTAGCCGAGCAGTACTTC. Protein product: CASQQGLAEQYF.

This clone was picked up a small number of times. The V call is TRBV6-1, the J call TRBJ2-7; the D is unclear. V was trimmed by 8 bases and J by 2 bases, leaving 13 bases between them. The germline CDR1 and CDR2 sequences are MNHNS and SASEGT. The length of the CDR3 is 13 residues. CDR3 DNA sequence: TGTGCCAGCTCGCCGCGATTAACCTACGAGCAGTACTTC. It codes for CASSPRLTYEQYF.